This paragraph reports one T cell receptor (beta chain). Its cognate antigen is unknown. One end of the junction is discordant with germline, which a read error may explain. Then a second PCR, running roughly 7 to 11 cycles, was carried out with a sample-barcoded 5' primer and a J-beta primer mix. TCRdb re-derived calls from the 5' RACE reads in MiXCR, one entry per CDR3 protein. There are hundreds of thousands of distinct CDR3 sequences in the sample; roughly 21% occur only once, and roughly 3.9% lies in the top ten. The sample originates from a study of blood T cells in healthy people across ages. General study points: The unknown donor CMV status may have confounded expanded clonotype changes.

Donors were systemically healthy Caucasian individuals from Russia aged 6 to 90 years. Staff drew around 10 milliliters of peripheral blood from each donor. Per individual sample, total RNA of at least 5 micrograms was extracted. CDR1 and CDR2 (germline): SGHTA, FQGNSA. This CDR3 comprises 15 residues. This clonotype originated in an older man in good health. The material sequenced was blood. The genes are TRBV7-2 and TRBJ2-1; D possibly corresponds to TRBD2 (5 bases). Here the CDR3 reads CASSGLRAAYNEQFF. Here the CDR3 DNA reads TGTGCCAGCAGCGGGTTGAGGGCCGCCTACAATGAGCAGTTTTTC.